This is a list of T cell receptor beta chains from one sample in a study of shared clonotypes between healthy human individuals. Measured with immunoSEQ multiplex PCR; TCRdb has only the in-frame clones, and not every one. Here the sample spans about 600,000 clones, around 97% being singletons. The specimen sequenced was naive CD4+ T cells sorted from blood. The receptors were sampled from a woman aged 25-40 years in good health. The CDR3 runs from the conserved cysteine through the conserved F or W. The D gene is left open where the match is weak. Only some rows state a clone size, as once, few, many or a class for expanded clones.

TRBJ2-7,TRBD2,-,TRBV6-4,CASSDGREGSYEQYF,TGTGCCAGCAGTGACGGGCGGGAGGGATCCTACGAGCAGTACTTC
TRBJ2-1,TRBD2,-,TRBV27,CASTGVLAGQNNEQFF,TGTGCCAGCACGGGGGTCCTAGCGGGACAAAACAATGAGCAGTTCTTC
TRBJ1-2,-,-,TRBV4-1,CASSRDLGPGYTF,TGCGCCAGCAGCCGAGACCTGGGACCTGGCTACACCTTC
TRBJ2-3,-,-,TRBV2,CASSEESDSTDTQYF,TGTGCCAGCAGTGAAGAATCAGATAGCACAGATACGCAGTATTTT
TRBJ2-3,TRBD2,-,TRBV6-1,CASSEPGLAGVQDTDTQYF,TGTGCCAGCAGCGAACCGGGACTAGCGGGAGTTCAGGACACAGATACGCAGTATTTT
TRBJ2-2,TRBD2,-,TRBV11-2,CASSLASGSGELFF,TGTGCCAGCAGCTTAGCTAGCGGGAGCGGGGAGCTGTTTTTT
TRBJ2-2,TRBD2,-,TRBV5-1,CASSYYSGSFRGGELFF,TGCGCCAGCAGCTATTATAGCGGGAGCTTTAGAGGCGGGGAGCTGTTTTTT
TRBJ2-2,TRBD1,-,TRBV19,CASSIGTGYTGELFF,TGTGCCAGTAGTATTGGGACAGGGTACACCGGGGAGCTGTTTTTT
TRBJ2-1,TRBD2,-,TRBV12-5,CASGLLAGDYNEQFF,TGTGCTAGTGGTTTGCTAGCGGGAGACTACAATGAGCAGTTCTTC
TRBJ2-7,TRBD2,-,TRBV5-4,CASSLSSGLGYEQYF,TGTGCCAGCAGCTTGAGTAGCGGGTTAGGGTACGAGCAGTACTTC
TRBJ2-2,TRBD1,-,TRBV30,CAWSRPGQGAPGELFF,TGTGCCTGGAGTCGACCGGGACAGGGGGCCCCCGGGGAGCTGTTTTTT
TRBJ2-7,-,-,TRBV28,CASRLPGQGHYEQYF,TGTGCCAGCCGTCTTCCGGGGCAGGGACACTACGAGCAGTACTTC
TRBJ2-5,-,-,TRBV5-4,CASSLGVQETQYF,TGTGCCAGCAGCTTGGGAGTACAAGAGACCCAGTACTTC
TRBJ2-5,-,-,TRBV25-1,CASSDAQETQYF,TGTGCCAGCAGTGACGCTCAAGAGACCCAGTACTTC
TRBJ1-1,-,-,TRBV6-5,CASSYSGRPPEAFF,TGTGCCAGCAGTTACTCGGGAAGGCCTCCTGAAGCTTTCTTT
TRBJ2-5,TRBD2,-,TRBV5-1,CASSLAKTSGSKTQYF,TGCGCCAGCAGCTTGGCCAAGACTAGCGGGAGCAAGACCCAGTACTTC
TRBJ2-1,-,once,TRBV19,CASSILGGSYNEQFF,TGTGCCAGTAGTATACTCGGGGGCTCCTACAATGAGCAGTTCTTC
TRBJ2-7,-,-,TRBV19,CASSITDPFYEQYF,TGTGCCAGTAGTATAACGGATCCGTTCTACGAGCAGTACTTC
TRBJ2-5,-,once,TRBV2,CASRPNQETQYF,TGTGCCAGCCGGCCTAATCAAGAGACCCAGTACTTC
TRBJ2-5,-,-,TRBV2,CASDGTHQETQYF,TGTGCCAGCGACGGGACTCACCAAGAGACCCAGTACTTC
TRBJ1-2,TRBD1,-,TRBV10-3,CAISESAGTAENYGYTF,TGTGCCATCAGTGAGTCAGCCGGGACAGCTGAAAACTATGGCTACACCTTC
TRBJ2-1,-,-,TRBV28,CASSYNNEQFF,TGTGCCAGCAGTTACAACAATGAGCAGTTCTTC
TRBJ1-5,-,-,TRBV30,CAWSQRLGPYSNQPQHF,TGTGCCTGGAGCCAACGATTGGGGCCGTATAGCAATCAGCCCCAGCATTTT
TRBJ1-5,-,-,TRBV30,CAWGSRGSQPQHF,TGTGCCTGGGGAAGTAGGGGCAGTCAGCCCCAGCATTTT
TRBJ2-7,TRBD2,-,TRBV28,CATSLAGGPTAYEQYF,TGTGCCACTTCTCTAGCGGGAGGCCCCACTGCCTACGAGCAGTACTTC
TRBJ2-1,TRBD1,-,TRBV7-3,CASSLMGQGSGWSYNEQFF,TGTGCCAGCAGCTTAATGGGACAGGGGTCAGGTTGGTCCTACAATGAGCAGTTCTTC
TRBJ2-1,-,-,TRBV30,CAWSASLTYNEQFF,TGTGCCTGGAGTGCTAGCTTAACGTACAATGAGCAGTTCTTC
TRBJ2-2,TRBD1,-,TRBV4-1,CASSQVQIGTGERGTGELFF,TGCGCCAGCAGCCAAGTCCAAATTGGGACAGGGGAGAGGGGCACCGGGGAGCTGTTTTTT